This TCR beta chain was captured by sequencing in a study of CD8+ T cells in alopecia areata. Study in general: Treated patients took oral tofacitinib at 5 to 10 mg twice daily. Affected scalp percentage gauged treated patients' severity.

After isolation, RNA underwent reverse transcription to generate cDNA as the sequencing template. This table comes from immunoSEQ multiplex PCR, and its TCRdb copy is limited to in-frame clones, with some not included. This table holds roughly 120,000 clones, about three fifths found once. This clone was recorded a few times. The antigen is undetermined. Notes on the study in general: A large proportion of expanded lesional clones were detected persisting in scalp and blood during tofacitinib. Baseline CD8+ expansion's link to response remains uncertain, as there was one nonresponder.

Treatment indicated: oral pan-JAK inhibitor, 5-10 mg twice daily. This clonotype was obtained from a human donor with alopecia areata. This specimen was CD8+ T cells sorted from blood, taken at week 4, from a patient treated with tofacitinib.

The CDR3 DNA reads as TGCAGCGTTGAGATGTCGGGACAGGGAAACTACGAGCAGTACTTC. This gives the protein CSVEMSGQGNYEQYF. The V gene is TRBV29-1, the J gene TRBJ2-7; TRBD1 agrees at 9 bases. Germline V gene data show CDR1 as SQVTM and CDR2 as ANQGSEA. The CDR3 loop spans 15 amino acids. Losses at the gene ends were 3 bases for V and 3 bases for J; bases not matched to a gene: 9.